This entry lists 6 T cell receptor beta chains sequenced from one sample in a study of T-cell memory formation after mild COVID-19. TCRdb independently ran MiXCR on the 5' RACE reads; one entry per CDR3 protein. The table shows about 390,000 distinct CDR3 sequences, with roughly 21% occurring only once. Sequenced material: PBMCs or a T cell subset sorted from them (not recorded which). The receptors originated from an adult woman who had mild COVID-19 (a few samples of this study predate the infection). Cell type and time point are not known.

This clonotype was seen at least ten times. The chain employs TRBV12-3 or TRBV12-4 and TRBJ2-3; TRBD2 matches at 12 bases. This CDR3 spans 16 amino acids. V shed 5 bases, J shed 4 bases, and the junction held 7 bases outside the gene matches. The CDR3 sequence: CASSIRTSGAPDTQYF. CDR3 bases: TGTGCCAGCAGTATCCGGACTAGCGGGGCTCCAGATACGCAGTATTTT.

The CDR3 reads CASSMTGTGQPQHF. CDR3 in DNA: TGTGCCAGCAGTATGACAGGGACGGGGCAGCCCCAGCATTTT. This chain uses TRBV12-3 or TRBV12-4 with TRBJ1-5; 7 nucleotides agree with TRBD1. Losses at the gene ends were 5 bases for V and 7 bases for J; bases not matched to a gene: 8. CDR3 length: 14 amino acids.

The chain couples TRBV7-8 to TRBJ2-2, with TRBD1 matching over 7 bases. Trimming took 5 bases from V and 7 from J; bases not matched to a gene: 10. The CDR3 extends over 15 amino acids. Per the germline V gene, CDR1 is SGHVS and CDR2 is FQNEAQ. CDR3 coding DNA: TGTGCCAGCAGCCCCGACAGGGCTAGGGGCGGGGAGCTGTTTTTT. It translates to CASSPDRARGGELFF.

This rearrangement joins TRBV6-5 to TRBJ1-1; 10 positions match TRBD1. This CDR3 spans 15 amino acids. The germline CDR1 and CDR2 sequences are MNHEY and SVGAGI. J was trimmed by 1 base and V by 4 bases; bases with no gene match: 3. CDR3 in amino acids: CASSFGQGGNTEAFF. The CDR3, as DNA: TGTGCCAGCAGTTTCGGACAGGGGGGGAACACTGAAGCTTTCTTT.

V is TRBV18 and J is TRBJ2-3; possible D gene TRBD2, 6 bases. Trimming cost V 3 bases and J 3 bases, with 10 bases left between them. This CDR3 comprises 14 residues. Germline CDR1 and CDR2: KGHSH and LQKENI. The CDR3 is CASSPPGTTDTQYF. CDR3 coding DNA: TGTGCCAGCTCACCTCCCGGGACTACAGATACGCAGTATTTT.

CDR3 residues: CASSSANGIHEQFF. In DNA form, the CDR3 reads TGTGCCAGCAGCTCCGCCAACGGGATTCATGAGCAGTTCTTC. The J gene is TRBJ2-1, the V gene TRBV7-3; perhaps TRBD2 as D (5 bases). The germline V gene has CDR1 SGHTA and CDR2 FQGTGA. This CDR3 comprises 14 residues. Trimming left V 4 bases short and J 8 bases short, with 15 bases between.